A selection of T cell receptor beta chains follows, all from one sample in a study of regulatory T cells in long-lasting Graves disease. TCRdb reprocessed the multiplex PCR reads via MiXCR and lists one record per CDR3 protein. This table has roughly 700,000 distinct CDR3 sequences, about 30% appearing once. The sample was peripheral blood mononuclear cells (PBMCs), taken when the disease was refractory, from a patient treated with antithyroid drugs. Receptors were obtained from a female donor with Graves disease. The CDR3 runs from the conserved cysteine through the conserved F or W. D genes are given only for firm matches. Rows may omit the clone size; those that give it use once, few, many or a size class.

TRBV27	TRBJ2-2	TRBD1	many	TGTGCCAGCAGTCACGACAGGGTTGACACCGGGGAGCTGTTTTTT	CASSHDRVDTGELFF
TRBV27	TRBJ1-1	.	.	TGTGCCAGCAGCACCATGGGGATAAACACTGAAGCTTTCTTT	CASSTMGINTEAFF
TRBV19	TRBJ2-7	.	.	TGTGCCAGTAGTATCGTTGGGGGAACCTACGAGCAGTACTTC	CASSIVGGTYEQYF
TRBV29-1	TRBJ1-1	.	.	TGCAACGTACGGGGGACGTCGGTGAACACTGAAGCTTTCTTT	CNVRGTSVNTEAFF
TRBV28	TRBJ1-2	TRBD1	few	TGTGCCAGCAGTTTCGCGCAACAGAGGACAGGTTCCTATGGCTACACCTTC	CASSFAQQRTGSYGYTF
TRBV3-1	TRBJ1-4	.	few	TGTGCCAGCAGCCAAGGACCCTCGATTAATGAAAAACTGTTTTTT	CASSQGPSINEKLFF
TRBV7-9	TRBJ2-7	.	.	TGTGCCAGCAGCTTTTATGGGGCCTACGAGCAGTACTTC	CASSFYGAYEQYF
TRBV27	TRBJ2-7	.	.	TGTGCCAGCAGTTTAGTTGGTTACCGCTCCTACGAGCAGTACTTC	CASSLVGYRSYEQYF
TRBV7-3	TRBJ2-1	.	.	TGTGCCAGCGGGGACCAGCGCGCGGGGCAGTTCTTC	CASGDQRAGQFF
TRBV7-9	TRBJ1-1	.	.	TGTGCCAGCCTCGGACCTGGACTGGGCGGAAAGAACTCTGAAGCTTTCTTT	CASLGPGLGGKNSEAFF
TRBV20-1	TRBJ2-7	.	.	TGCAGTGCTAGTCTTGGGCAGGACTACGAGCAGTACTTC	CSASLGQDYEQYF
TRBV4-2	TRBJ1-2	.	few	TGTGCCAGCAGCCAAGATAGAGGGGCTAGGGCCTATGGCTACACCTTC	CASSQDRGARAYGYTF
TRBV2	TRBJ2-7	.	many	TGTGCCAGTCCGCCTGCCCAAGGCTCCTACGAGCAGTACTTC	CASPPAQGSYEQYF
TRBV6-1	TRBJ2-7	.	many	TGTGCCAGCAGTGAAGCGCTTCAGGGATACGAGCAGTACTTC	CASSEALQGYEQYF
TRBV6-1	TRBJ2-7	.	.	TGTGCCAGCAGGGGGTCGGGAGTTCTCGAGCAGTACTTC	CASRGSGVLEQYF
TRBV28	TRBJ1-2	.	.	TGTGCCAGCAGCCCCCCTGTCCCCAGTTCGTATGGCTACACCTTC	CASSPPVPSSYGYTF
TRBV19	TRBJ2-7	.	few	TGTGCCAGTAGTATGTCGTCAGACTACGAGCAGTACTTC	CASSMSSDYEQYF
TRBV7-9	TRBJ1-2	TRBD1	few	TGTGCCAGCAGCATACAAGCCGGGACAGGGGGCTATGGCTACACCTTC	CASSIQAGTGGYGYTF
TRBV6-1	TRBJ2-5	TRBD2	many	TGTGCCAGCAGTGGACTAGCGGGGAACCAAGAGACCCAGTACTTC	CASSGLAGNQETQYF
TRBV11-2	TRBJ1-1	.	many	TGTGCCAGCAGCTTAGCGAGGTACGGCACTGAAGCTTTCTTT	CASSLARYGTEAFF
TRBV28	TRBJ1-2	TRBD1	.	TGTGCCAGCAGTTCCACAGGGGGCCCTAACTATGGCTACACCTTC	CASSSTGGPNYGYTF
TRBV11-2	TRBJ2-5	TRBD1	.	TGTGCCAGCGGCCCCGGGACAGGGCTTGAGACCCAGTACTTC	CASGPGTGLETQYF
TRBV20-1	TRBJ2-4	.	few	TGCAGTGCTAGAACCTTACTAGCCGACCAAAACATTCAGTACTTC	CSARTLLADQNIQYF
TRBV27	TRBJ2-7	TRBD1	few	TGTGCCAGCAGTCTCGGGACAGGGGATCAGCAGTACTTC	CASSLGTGDQQYF
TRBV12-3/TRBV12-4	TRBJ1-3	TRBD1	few	TGTGCCAGCACCCGACAGAAACAGGGGATTGGAAACACCATATATTTT	CASTRQKQGIGNTIYF
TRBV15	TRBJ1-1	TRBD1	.	TGTGCCACCAGACCAGGGGGAGCTGAAGCTTTCTTT	CATRPGGAEAFF
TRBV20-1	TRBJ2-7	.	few	TGCAGTGCCAGCGGGCCAGGGGCCTCCTACGAGCAGTACTTC	CSASGPGASYEQYF
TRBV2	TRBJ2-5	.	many	TGTGCCAGCAGTGTTGGGGATCGAGAGACCCAGTACTTC	CASSVGDRETQYF
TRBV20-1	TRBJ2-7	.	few	TGCAGGTGGCGGAGGGAGGGGGCCTACGAGCAGTACTTC	CRWRREGAYEQYF
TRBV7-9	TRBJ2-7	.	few	TGTGCCAGCAGCTTAGTGGGTACGGAGGCCTACGAGCAGTACTTC	CASSLVGTEAYEQYF
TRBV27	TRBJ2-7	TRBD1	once	TGTGCCAGCAGTCCAGCTTCCCGCTTGGGCCAGGGGGCGGGCGAGCAGTACTTC	CASSPASRLGQGAGEQYF
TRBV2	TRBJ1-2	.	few	TGTGCCAGCAGTTCCAGGGTCGAGGCTGGCTACACCTTC	CASSSRVEAGYTF
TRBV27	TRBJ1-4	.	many	TGTGCCAGCAGCGTCCTCCTGGCGCATGGAAAACTGTTTTTT	CASSVLLAHGKLFF
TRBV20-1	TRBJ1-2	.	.	TGCAGTGCTGGCCCGGAAGGGTGGAGTGGCTACACCTTC	CSAGPEGWSGYTF
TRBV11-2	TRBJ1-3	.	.	TGTGCCAGCAGCTTAGGGCCCGGCCCTGGAAACACCATATATTTT	CASSLGPGPGNTIYF
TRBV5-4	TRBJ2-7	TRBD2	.	TGTGCCAGCAGCTTGGCTAGCGGGAGACAAGTCTCCGAGCAGTACTTC	CASSLASGRQVSEQYF
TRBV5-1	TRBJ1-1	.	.	TGCGCCAGCAGGGAATCGAGGATGAACACTGAAGCTTTCTTT	CASRESRMNTEAFF
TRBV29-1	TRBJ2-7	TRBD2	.	TGCAGCGTTGCGGGAGGGCCCACCTACGAGCAGTACTTC	CSVAGGPTYEQYF
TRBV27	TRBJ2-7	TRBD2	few	TGTGCCACAAGCGGCGGGGGGGGGAGCTCCTACGAGCAGTACTTC	CATSGGGGSSYEQYF
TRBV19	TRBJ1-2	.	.	TGTGCCAGTACCCACAGGGACGGATACACCTTC	CASTHRDGYTF
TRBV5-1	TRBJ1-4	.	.	TGCGCCAGCAGCATGCCTCTGGGGGGCGGAACTAATGAAAAACTGTTTTTT	CASSMPLGGGTNEKLFF
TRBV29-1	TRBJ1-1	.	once	TGCAGCGTTGAAGACCCGACCGACACTGAAGCTTTCTTT	CSVEDPTDTEAFF
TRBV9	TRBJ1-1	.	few	TGTGCCAGCAGCGTAGATGGCGGAAATGAAGCTTTCTTT	CASSVDGGNEAFF
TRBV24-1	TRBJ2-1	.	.	TGTGCCACCAGTGACCGCCCTGGTGAGCAGTTCTTC	CATSDRPGEQFF
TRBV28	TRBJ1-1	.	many	TGTGCCAGCAGCTACTTCGGGGGGCGAACTGAAGCTTTCTTT	CASSYFGGRTEAFF
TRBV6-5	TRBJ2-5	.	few	TGTGCCAGCAGTTACTCAGCGTCTCAAGAGACCCAGTACTTC	CASSYSASQETQYF
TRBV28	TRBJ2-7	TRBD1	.	TGTGCCAGCAGTTTCGGGACAGGGCTAAACTCCTACGAGCAGTACTTC	CASSFGTGLNSYEQYF
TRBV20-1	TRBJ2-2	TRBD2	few	TGCAGTGCTAGAGGTGCTAGGGGACTAGCGGGAGGTCGCGGGGAGCTGTTTTTT	CSARGARGLAGGRGELFF
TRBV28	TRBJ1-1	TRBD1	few	TGTGCCAGCAGGGACCAGGGGACAGTTGAAGCTTTCTTT	CASRDQGTVEAFF
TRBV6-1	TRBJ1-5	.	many	TGTGCCAGCAGGGGCTCTGATAGCAATCAGCCCCAGCATTTT	CASRGSDSNQPQHF
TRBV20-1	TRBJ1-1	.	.	TGCAGTGCTAGCTATAGCGCTGAAGCTTTCTTT	CSASYSAEAFF
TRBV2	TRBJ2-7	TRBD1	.	TGTGCCAGCAGTGGGGACAGGGTGAAACTCTACGAGCAGTACTTC	CASSGDRVKLYEQYF
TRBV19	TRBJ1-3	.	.	TGTGCCAGTAGGGACCAGGGAGGCGGAAACACCATATATTTT	CASRDQGGGNTIYF
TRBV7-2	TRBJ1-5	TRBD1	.	TGTGCCAGCAGCAAACAGGGGGCGGTGAGCAATCAGCCCCAGCATTTT	CASSKQGAVSNQPQHF
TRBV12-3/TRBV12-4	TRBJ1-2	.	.	TGTGCCAGCAGTTTTTTGGGGGCCGGTGGCTACACCTTC	CASSFLGAGGYTF
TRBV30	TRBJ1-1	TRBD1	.	TGTGCCTGGAGTACAGGGGACCCTGGAGCTTTCTTT	CAWSTGDPGAFF
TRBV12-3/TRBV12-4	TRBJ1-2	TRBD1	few	TGTGCCAGCAGCCACTGGGACAGGGGGGGAGGAGGCTACACCTTC	CASSHWDRGGGGYTF
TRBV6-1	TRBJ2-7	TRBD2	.	TGTGCCAGCACCCTTAGCGGGAGTGATTCCTACGAGCAGTACTTC	CASTLSGSDSYEQYF
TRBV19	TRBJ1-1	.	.	TGTGCCAGTAGTATCAGTGTACTCACTGAAGCTTTCTTT	CASSISVLTEAFF
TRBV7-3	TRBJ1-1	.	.	TGTGCCAGCACCCCCGGGACTTCTGGCGCCACTGAAGCTTTCTTT	CASTPGTSGATEAFF